The 8 T cell receptor beta chains below were found in one sample sequenced in a study of T-cell memory formation after mild COVID-19. TCRdb analysed the 5' RACE reads with MiXCR anew, one entry per CDR3 protein. The top ten hold roughly 23% of the sample, which has 150,000 to 200,000 distinct CDR3 sequences, over 20% seen once. Sequencing was carried out using PBMCs or a T cell subset sorted from them (not recorded which). The source of these receptors is an adult woman who had mild COVID-19 (a few samples of this study predate the infection). Cell type and time point are not known.

The chain couples TRBV18 to TRBJ2-2; D not certain. This CDR3 region has 15 residues. Deletions cut 2 bases from V and 1 base from J, with 8 bases between. Germline lookup yields CDR1 KGHSH and CDR2 LQKENI. As DNA, the CDR3 is TGTGCCAGCTCACCAAGTAGCCGGAACACCGGGGAGCTGTTTTTT. It encodes CASSPSSRNTGELFF.

V is TRBV6-2 or TRBV6-3 and J is TRBJ1-1; maybe TRBD1 (5 bases). V was trimmed by 10 bases and J by 4 bases, leaving 10 bases between them. Germline V gives CDR1 MNHEY, CDR2 SVGEGT. CDR3 size: 11 residues. CDR3 nucleotide sequence: TGTGCCATATGGAGGGGCACTGAAGCTTTCTTT. It is translated as CAIWRGTEAFF.

Written as DNA, the CDR3 is TGTGCCAGCAGCACATCCGGGACAGGGTCCCGATACGAGCAGTACTTC. Amino acids: CASSTSGTGSRYEQYF. The chain recombines TRBV9 with TRBJ2-7; TRBD1 matches at 9 bases. The germline V gene has CDR1 SGDLS and CDR2 YYNGEE. There are 16 residues in the CDR3. V lost 4 bases, J lost 4 bases, and 12 bases stayed unmatched.

The gene calls are TRBV9 and TRBJ2-3, with 10 bases aligning to TRBD2. The germline CDR1 and CDR2 sequences are SGDLS and YYNGEE. The CDR3 totals 16 residues. J gave up 8 bases and V 7 bases, and 16 bases lay outside the gene matches. The DNA for the CDR3 is TGTGCCAGCTGCCCCTCTAGCGGGGGCCCGCGGGGTACGCAGTATTTT. Its translation is CASCPSSGGPRGTQYF. Looking up the rest from reference TRBV9 and TRBJ2-3 gives the full variable domain: DSGVTQTPKHLITATGQRVTLRCSPRSGDLSVYWYQQSLDQGLQFLIQYYNGEERAKGNILERFSAQQFPDLHSELNLSSLELGDSALYFCASCPSSGGPRGTQYFGPGTRLTVL.

This clonotype was detected a few times. DNA of the CDR3: TGTGCCACCAGCACGGGGGCTGGCAATCAGCCCCAGCATTTT. Protein sequence: CATSTGAGNQPQHF. The rearrangement uses TRBV15 and TRBJ1-5; possible D gene TRBD1, 6 bases. Per the germline V gene, CDR1 is LNHNV and CDR2 is YYDKDF (reference sequence). The CDR3 length is 14 residues. The V end was cut by 4 bases, the J end by 2 bases, with 9 bases between.

The gene calls are TRBV25-1 and TRBJ2-7; D is unresolved. V was cut by 3 bases and J by 5 bases, with 8 bases left in between. CDR3 length: 12 amino acids. Germline CDR1 and CDR2: MGHDK and SYGVNS. CDR3 nucleotides: TGTGCCAGCAGTGATCCCGTAAACGAGCAGTACTTC. This codes for CASSDPVNEQYF.

This clonotype was counted only a few times. The CDR3 protein is CASSVGGEWYGYTF. The CDR3 nucleotides are TGTGCCAGCAGTGTCGGGGGTGAGTGGTATGGCTACACCTTC. The chain carries TRBV2 and TRBJ1-2, with a tentative D call TRBD1 (5 bases). V lost 4 bases, J lost 5 bases, and 14 bases lay in between. Germline CDR1 and CDR2: SNHLY and FYNNEI. The CDR3 is made up of 14 amino acids. Using reference TRBV2 and TRBJ1-2 for the parts outside the CDR3, the full variable domain is EPEVTQTPSHQVTQMGQEVILRCVPISNHLYFYWYRQILGQKVEFLVSFYNNEISEKSEIFDDQFSVERPDGSNFTLKIRSTKLEDSAMYFCASSVGGEWYGYTFGSGTRLTVV.

This sequence joins TRBV7-9 and TRBJ2-1; D is perhaps TRBD1 (5 bases). Trimming cost V 2 bases and J 5 bases, with 13 bases left between them. The CDR3 sequence is 15 residues long. CDR1 and CDR2 from the germline V gene are SEHNR and FQNEAQ (reference sequence). In nucleotides, the CDR3 is TGTGCCAGCAGCTTAAGGGGCCAGACCAACAATGAGCAGTTCTTC. It codes for CASSLRGQTNNEQFF.